The entry below describes one T cell receptor (beta chain). Its target is not known. The V end was cut by 1 base, the J end by 6 bases, with 9 bases between. This CDR3 comprises 14 residues. In germline, CDR1 is LGHDT, CDR2 YNNKEL (reference sequence). This specimen belongs to a study of regulatory T cells in long-lasting Graves disease. Study-level information: By definition, persistent Graves' disease involved antithyroid drugs for over 5 years alongside positive TSH receptor antibodies.

Construction of TCR beta libraries relied on iRepertoire HTBI primers and on Arm-PCR targeting CDR3 regions. TCRdb recomputed calls from the multiplex PCR reads with MiXCR, one row per CDR3 protein. There are 300,000 or so distinct CDR3 sequences in the sample; around 20% occur only once, and 29% lies in the top ten. Noted time point: persistent/refractory GD, antithyroid drugs over 5 years with positive TRAb. PBMCs provided the RNA from which the TCR library was made. General study results and limits: Persistent disease samples used TRBV28, TRBJ1-2 and TRBJ2-5 preferentially. The small sample size may have reduced accuracy.

The rearrangement links TRBV3-1 to TRBJ2-2; no definite D call. The sequencing here drew on peripheral blood mononuclear cells (PBMCs), taken when the disease was refractory, from a patient treated with antithyroid drugs. The receptor's source is a female donor with Graves disease. CDR3 in amino acids: CASSQGGRSGELFF. CDR3 DNA sequence: TGTGCCAGCAGCCAAGGTGGACGGTCCGGGGAGCTGTTTTTT.